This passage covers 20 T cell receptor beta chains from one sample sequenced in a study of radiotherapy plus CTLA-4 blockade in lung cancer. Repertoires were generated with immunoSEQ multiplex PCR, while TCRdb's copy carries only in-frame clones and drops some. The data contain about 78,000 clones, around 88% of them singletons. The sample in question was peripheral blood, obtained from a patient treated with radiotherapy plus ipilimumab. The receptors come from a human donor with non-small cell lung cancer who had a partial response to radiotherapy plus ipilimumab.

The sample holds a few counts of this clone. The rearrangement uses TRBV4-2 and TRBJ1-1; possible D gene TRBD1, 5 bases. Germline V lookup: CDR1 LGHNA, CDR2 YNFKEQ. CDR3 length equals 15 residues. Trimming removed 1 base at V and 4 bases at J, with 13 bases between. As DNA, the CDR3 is TGTGCCAGCAGCCAAGCACAGGCGCTGGGCACTGAAGCTTTCTTT. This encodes CASSQAQALGTEAFF.

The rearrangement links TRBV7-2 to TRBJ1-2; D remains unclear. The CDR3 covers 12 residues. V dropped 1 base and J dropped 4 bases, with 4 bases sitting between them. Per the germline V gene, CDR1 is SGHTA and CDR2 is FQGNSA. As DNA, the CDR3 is TGTGCCAGCAGCTTAGTCAGCTATGGCTACACCTTC. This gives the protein CASSLVSYGYTF. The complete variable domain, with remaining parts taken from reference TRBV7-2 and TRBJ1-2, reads GAGVSQSPSNKVTEKGKDVELRCDPISGHTALYWYRQSLGQGLEFLIYFQGNSAPDKSGLPSDRFSAERTGGSVSTLTIQRTQQEDSAVYLCASSLVSYGYTFGSGTRLTVV.

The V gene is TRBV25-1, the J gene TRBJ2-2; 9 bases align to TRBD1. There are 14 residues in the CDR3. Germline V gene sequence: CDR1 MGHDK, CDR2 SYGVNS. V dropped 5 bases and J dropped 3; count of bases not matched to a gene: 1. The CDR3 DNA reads TGTGCCAGCAGTAGACAGGGGGACACCGGGGAGCTGTTTTTT. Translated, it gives CASSRQGDTGELFF.

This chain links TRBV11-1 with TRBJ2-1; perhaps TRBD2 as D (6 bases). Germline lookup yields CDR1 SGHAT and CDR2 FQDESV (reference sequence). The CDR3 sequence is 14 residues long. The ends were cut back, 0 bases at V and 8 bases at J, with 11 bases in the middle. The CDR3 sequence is CASSLAGRGDEQFF. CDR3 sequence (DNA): TGTGCCAGCAGCTTAGCGGGGCGGGGCGATGAGCAGTTCTTC. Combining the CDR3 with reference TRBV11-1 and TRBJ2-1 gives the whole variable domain EAEVAQSPRYKITEKSQAVAFWCDPISGHATLYWYRQILGQGPELLVQFQDESVVDDSQLPKDRFSAERLKGVDSTLKIQPAELGDSAMYLCASSLAGRGDEQFFGPGTRLTVL.

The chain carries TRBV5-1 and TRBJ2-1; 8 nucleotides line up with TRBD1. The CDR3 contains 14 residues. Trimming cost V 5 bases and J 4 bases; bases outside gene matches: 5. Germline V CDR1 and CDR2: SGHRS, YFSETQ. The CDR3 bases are TGCGCCAGCAGTAATGACAGGGGATACAATGAGCAGTTCTTC. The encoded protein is CASSNDRGYNEQFF.

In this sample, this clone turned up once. CDR3 DNA: TGTGCCAGCAGTGAAAGGAGAGACGAGCAGTTCTTC. Amino acid sequence: CASSERRDEQFF. This chain uses TRBV6-5 with TRBJ2-1; D remains unclear. Germline V gene data show CDR1 as MNHEY and CDR2 as SVGAGI. Trimming removed 5 bases from V and 10 bases from J, with 12 bases in between. This CDR3 region has 12 residues.

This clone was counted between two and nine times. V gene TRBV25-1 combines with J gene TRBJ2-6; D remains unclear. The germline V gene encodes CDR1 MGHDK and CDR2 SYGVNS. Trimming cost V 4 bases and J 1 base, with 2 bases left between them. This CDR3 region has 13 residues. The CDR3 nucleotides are TGTGCCAGCAGTGTATCTGGGGCCAACGTCCTGACTTTC. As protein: CASSVSGANVLTF.

CDR3 sequence (DNA): TGTGCCAGCAGCTTAGTTAGTAACACAGATACGCAGTATTTT. Translation: CASSLVSNTDTQYF. This chain joins TRBV7-2 and TRBJ2-3; unclear D gene. V was shortened by 1 base and J by 2 bases, with 7 bases between the two germline ends. The germline CDR1 and CDR2 sequences are SGHTA and FQGNSA. The CDR3 is made up of 14 amino acids.

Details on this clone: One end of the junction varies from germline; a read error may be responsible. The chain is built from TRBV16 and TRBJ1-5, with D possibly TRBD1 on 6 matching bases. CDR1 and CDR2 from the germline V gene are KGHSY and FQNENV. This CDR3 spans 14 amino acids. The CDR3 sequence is CASSPRGGNQPRHF. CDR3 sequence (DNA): TGTGCCAGCAGCCCCCGGGGGGGCAATCAGCCCCGGCATTTT. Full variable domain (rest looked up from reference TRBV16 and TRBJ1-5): GEEVAQTPKHLVRGEGQKAKLYCAPIKGHSYVFWYQQVLKNEFKFLISFQNENVFDETGMPKERFSAKCLPNSPCSLEIQATKLEDSAVYFCASSPRGGNQPRHFGDGTRLSIL.

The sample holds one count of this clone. Here the CDR3 reads CASSQAVFWAGANVLTF. The CDR3 bases are TGTGCCAGCAGCCAGGCCGTTTTTTGGGCTGGGGCCAACGTCCTGACTTTC. This rearrangement joins TRBV7-2 to TRBJ2-6; D is undetermined. With 5 bases removed from V and 2 bases from J, the gap between germline ends came to 16 bases. CDR3 length equals 17 residues. CDR1 is SGHTA, CDR2 FQGNSA, per germline.

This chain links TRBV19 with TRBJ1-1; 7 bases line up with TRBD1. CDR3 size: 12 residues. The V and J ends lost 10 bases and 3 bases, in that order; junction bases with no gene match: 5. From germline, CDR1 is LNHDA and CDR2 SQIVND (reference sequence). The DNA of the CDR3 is TGTGCCACTATCGGACAGGACACTGAAGCTTTCTTT. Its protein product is CATIGQDTEAFF.

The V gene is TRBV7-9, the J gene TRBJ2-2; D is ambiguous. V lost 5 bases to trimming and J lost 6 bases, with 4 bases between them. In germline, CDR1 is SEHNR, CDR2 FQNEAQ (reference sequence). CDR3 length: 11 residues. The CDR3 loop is CASSVSGELFF. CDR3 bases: TGTGCCAGCAGCGTCTCCGGGGAGCTGTTTTTT.

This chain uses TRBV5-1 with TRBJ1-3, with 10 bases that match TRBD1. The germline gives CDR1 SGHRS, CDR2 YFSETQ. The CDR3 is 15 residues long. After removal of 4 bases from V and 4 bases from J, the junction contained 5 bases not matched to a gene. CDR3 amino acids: CASSPDRGPGNTIYF. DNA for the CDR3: TGCGCCAGCAGCCCCGACAGGGGGCCCGGAAACACCATATATTTT.

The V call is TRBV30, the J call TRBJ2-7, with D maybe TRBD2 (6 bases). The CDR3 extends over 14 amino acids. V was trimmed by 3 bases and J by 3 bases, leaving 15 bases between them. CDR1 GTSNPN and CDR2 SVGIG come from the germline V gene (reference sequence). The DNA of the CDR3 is TGTGCCTGGAGCGCCCACGGGGGTTTCTACGAGCAGTACTTC. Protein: CAWSAHGGFYEQYF.

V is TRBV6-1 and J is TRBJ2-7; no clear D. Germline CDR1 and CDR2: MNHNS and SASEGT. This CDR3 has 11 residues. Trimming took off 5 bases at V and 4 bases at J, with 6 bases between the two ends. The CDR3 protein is CASSPLYEQYF. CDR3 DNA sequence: TGTGCCAGCAGTCCCTTATACGAGCAGTACTTC.

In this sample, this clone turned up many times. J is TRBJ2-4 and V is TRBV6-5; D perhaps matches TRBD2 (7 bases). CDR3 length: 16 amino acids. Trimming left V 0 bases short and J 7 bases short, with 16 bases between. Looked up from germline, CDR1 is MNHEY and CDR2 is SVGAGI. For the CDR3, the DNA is TGTGCCAGCAGTTACTCAAGACCGGGGGGCAGGAACATTCAGTACTTC. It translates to CASSYSRPGGRNIQYF.

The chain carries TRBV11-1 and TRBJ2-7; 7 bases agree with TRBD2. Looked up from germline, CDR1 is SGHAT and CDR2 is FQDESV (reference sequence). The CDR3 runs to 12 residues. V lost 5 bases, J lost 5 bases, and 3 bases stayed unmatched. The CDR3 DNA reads TGTGCCAGCAGCGGTACTAGCGACGAGCAGTACTTC. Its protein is CASSGTSDEQYF.

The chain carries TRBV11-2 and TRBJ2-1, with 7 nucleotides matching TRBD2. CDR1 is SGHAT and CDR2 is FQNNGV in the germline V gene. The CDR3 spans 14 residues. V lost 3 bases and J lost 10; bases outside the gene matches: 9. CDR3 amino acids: CASSFSSGTKEQFF. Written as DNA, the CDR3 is TGTGCCAGCAGCTTCTCTAGCGGTACAAAAGAGCAGTTCTTC.

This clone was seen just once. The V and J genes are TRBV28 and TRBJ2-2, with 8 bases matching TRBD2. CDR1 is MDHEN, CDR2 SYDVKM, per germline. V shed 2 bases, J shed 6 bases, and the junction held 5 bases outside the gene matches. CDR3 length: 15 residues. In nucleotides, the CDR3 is TGTGCCAGCAGTTTAGCGGGAGGTCCCGCCGGGGAGCTGTTTTTT. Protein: CASSLAGGPAGELFF.

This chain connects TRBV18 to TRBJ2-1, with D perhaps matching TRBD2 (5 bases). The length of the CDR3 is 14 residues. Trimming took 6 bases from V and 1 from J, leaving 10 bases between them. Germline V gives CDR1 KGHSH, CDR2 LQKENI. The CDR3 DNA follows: TGTGCCAGCTCCATAAGCGGATCCTACAATGAGCAGTTCTTC. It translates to CASSISGSYNEQFF. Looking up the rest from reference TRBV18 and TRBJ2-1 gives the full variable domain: NAGVMQNPRHLVRRRGQEARLRCSPMKGHSHVYWYRQLPEEGLKFMVYLQKENIIDESGMPKERFSAEFPKEGPSILRIQQVVRGDSAAYFCASSISGSYNEQFFGPGTRLTVL.